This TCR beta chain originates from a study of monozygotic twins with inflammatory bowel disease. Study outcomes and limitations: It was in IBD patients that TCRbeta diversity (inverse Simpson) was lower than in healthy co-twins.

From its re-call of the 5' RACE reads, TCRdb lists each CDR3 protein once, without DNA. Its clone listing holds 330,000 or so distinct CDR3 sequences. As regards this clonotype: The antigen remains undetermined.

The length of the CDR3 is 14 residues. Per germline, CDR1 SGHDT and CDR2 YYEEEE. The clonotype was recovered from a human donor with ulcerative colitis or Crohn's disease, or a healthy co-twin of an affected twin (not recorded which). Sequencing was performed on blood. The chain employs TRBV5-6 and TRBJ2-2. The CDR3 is CASSLVQGSGELFF.